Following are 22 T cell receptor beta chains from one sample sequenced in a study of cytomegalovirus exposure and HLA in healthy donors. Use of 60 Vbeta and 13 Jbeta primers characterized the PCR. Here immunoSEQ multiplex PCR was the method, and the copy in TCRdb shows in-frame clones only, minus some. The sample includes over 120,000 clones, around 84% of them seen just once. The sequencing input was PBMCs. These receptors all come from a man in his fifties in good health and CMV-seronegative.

For the CDR3, the DNA is TGTGCCAGCAGTTACTCCGGACAGGGTGGCTACACCTTC. This encodes CASSYSGQGGYTF. The rearrangement links TRBV6-5 to TRBJ1-2, with 8 bases fitting TRBD1. CDR1 and CDR2 from the germline V gene are MNHEY and SVGAGI. Trimming cost V 0 bases and J 7 bases; bases outside gene matches: 1. CDR3 size: 13 residues.

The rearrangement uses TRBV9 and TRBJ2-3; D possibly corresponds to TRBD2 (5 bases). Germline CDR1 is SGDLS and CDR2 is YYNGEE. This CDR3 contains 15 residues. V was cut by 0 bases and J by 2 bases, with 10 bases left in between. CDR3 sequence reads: CASSVGRGSTDTQYF. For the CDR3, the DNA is TGTGCCAGCAGCGTAGGCCGGGGATCCACAGATACGCAGTATTTT. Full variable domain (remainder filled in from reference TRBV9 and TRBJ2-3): DSGVTQTPKHLITATGQRVTLRCSPRSGDLSVYWYQQSLDQGLQFLIQYYNGEERAKGNILERFSAQQFPDLHSELNLSSLELGDSALYFCASSVGRGSTDTQYFGPGTRLTVL.

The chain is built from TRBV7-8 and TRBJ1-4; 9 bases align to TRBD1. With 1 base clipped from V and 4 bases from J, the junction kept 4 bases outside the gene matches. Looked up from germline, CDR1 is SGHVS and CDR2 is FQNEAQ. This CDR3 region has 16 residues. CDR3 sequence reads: CASSLVGQGINEKLFF. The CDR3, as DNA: TGTGCCAGCAGCTTAGTGGGACAGGGAATTAATGAAAAACTGTTTTTT.

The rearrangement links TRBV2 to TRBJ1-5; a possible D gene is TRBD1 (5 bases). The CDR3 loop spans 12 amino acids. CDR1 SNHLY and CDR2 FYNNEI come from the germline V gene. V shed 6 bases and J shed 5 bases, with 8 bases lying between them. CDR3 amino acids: CASRGADQPQHF. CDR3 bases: TGTGCCAGCAGAGGGGCGGATCAGCCCCAGCATTTT.

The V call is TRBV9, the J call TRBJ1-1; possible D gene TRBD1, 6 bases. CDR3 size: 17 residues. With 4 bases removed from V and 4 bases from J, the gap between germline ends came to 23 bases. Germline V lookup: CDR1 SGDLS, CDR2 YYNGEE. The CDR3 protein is CASSPRSMRDMSTEAFF. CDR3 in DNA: TGTGCCAGCAGCCCCAGAAGCATGAGGGACATGAGCACTGAAGCTTTCTTT. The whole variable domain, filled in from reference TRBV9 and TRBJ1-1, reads DSGVTQTPKHLITATGQRVTLRCSPRSGDLSVYWYQQSLDQGLQFLIQYYNGEERAKGNILERFSAQQFPDLHSELNLSSLELGDSALYFCASSPRSMRDMSTEAFFGQGTRLTVV.

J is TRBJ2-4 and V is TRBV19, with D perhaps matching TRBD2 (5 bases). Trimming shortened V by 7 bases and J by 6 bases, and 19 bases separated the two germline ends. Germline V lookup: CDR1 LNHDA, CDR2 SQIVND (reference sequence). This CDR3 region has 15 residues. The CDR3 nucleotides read TGTGCCAGTAATCCTGGCGGGTTTGTTGGAAACATTCAGTACTTC. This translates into CASNPGGFVGNIQYF.

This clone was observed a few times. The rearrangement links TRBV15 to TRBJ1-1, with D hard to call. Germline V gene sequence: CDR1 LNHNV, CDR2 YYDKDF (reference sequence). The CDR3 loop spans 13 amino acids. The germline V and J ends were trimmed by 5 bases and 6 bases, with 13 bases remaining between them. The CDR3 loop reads CATSRPTIAEAFF. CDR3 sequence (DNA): TGTGCCACCAGCCGCCCCACTATCGCTGAAGCTTTCTTT.

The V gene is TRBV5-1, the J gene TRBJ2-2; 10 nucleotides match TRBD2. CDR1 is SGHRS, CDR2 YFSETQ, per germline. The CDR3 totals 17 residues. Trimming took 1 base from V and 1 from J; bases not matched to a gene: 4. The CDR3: CASSLSSGGVNTGELFF. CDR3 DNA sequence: TGCGCCAGCAGCTTGTCTAGCGGGGGAGTGAACACCGGGGAGCTGTTTTTT.

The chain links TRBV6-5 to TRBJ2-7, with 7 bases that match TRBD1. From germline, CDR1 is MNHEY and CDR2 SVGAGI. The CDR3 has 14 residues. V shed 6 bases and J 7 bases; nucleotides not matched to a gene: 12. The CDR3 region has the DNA TGTGCCAGCAGGCGGAGAGGGGGCCTTGGAGAGCAGTACTTC. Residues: CASRRRGGLGEQYF.

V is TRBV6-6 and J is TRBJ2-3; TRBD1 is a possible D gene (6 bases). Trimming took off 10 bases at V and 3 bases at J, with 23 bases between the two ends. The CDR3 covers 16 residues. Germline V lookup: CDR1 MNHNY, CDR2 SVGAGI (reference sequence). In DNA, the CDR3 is TGTGCCACCTTACCGGGACACAACATGGTGACAGATACGCAGTATTTT. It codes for CATLPGHNMVTDTQYF.

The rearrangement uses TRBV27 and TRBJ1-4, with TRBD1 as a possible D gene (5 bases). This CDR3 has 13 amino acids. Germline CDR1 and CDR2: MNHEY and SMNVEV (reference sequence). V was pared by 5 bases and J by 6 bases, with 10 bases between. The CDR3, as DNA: TGTGCCAGCAGTGGCGGGGGTTATGAAAAACTGTTTTTT. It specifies CASSGGGYEKLFF.

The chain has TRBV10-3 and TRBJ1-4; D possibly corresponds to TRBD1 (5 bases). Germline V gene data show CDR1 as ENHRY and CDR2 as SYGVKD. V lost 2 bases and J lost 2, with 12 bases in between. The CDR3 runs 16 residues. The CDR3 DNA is TGTGCCATCAGTGAGGGGGCGCATTGGACTAATGAAAAACTGTTTTTT. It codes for CAISEGAHWTNEKLFF.

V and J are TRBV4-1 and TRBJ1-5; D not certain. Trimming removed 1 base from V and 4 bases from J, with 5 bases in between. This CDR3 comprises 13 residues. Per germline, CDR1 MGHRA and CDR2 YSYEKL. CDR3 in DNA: TGCGCCAGCAGCCAAGGGCAGAATCAGCCCCAGCATTTT. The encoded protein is CASSQGQNQPQHF.

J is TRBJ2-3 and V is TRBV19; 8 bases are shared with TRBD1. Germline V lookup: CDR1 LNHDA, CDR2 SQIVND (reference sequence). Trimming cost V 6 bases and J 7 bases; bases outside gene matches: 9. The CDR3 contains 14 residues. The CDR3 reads CASRRTGISNTQYF. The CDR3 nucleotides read TGTGCCAGTAGAAGGACAGGGATTTCAAATACGCAGTATTTT.

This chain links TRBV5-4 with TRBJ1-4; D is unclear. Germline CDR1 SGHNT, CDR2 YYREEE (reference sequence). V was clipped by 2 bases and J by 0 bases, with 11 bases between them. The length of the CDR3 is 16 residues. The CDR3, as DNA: TGTGCCAGCAGCTTAGGAGGAGGGCCAACTAATGAAAAACTGTTTTTT. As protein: CASSLGGGPTNEKLFF.

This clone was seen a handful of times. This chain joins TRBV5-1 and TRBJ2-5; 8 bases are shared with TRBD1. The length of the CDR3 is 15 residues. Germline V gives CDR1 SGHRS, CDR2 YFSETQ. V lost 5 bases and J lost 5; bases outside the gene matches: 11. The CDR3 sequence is CASSMTGARAETQYF. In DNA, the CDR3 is TGCGCCAGCAGTATGACAGGGGCGCGGGCGGAGACCCAGTACTTC.

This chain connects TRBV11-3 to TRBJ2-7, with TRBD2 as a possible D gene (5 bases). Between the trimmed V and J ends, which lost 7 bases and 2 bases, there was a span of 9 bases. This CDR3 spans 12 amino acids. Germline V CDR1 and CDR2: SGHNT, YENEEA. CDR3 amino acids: CASTREPYEQYF. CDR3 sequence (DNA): TGTGCCAGCACGAGGGAACCCTACGAGCAGTACTTC.

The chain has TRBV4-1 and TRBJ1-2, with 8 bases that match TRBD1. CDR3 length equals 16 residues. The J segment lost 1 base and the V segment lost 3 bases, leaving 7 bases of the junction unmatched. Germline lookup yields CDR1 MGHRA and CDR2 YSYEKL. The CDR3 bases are TGCGCCAGCAGCCAGCCCGACAGGGGAAATAACTATGGCTACACCTTC. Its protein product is CASSQPDRGNNYGYTF.

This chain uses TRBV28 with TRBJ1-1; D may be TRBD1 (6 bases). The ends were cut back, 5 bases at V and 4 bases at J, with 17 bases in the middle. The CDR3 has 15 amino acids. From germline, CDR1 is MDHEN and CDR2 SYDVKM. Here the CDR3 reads CASSRDTGWSTEAFF. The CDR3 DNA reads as TGTGCCAGCAGTCGGGACACAGGGTGGTCCACTGAAGCTTTCTTT.

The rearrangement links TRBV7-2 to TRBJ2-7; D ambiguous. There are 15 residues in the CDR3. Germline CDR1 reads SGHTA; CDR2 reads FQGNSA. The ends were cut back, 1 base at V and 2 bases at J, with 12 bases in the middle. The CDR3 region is CASSLEERLAYEQYF. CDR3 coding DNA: TGTGCCAGCAGCTTAGAAGAGAGGCTAGCCTACGAGCAGTACTTC.

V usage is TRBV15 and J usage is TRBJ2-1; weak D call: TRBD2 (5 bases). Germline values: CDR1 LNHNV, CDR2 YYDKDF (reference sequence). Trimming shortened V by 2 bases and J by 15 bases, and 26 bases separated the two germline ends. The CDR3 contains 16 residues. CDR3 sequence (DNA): TGTGCCACCAGCAGACAACCGGCCCCGGGCACCGACTATCCGTTCTTC. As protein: CATSRQPAPGTDYPFF. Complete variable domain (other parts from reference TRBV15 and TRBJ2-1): DAMVIQNPRYQVTQFGKPVTLSCSQTLNHNVMYWYQQKSSQAPKLLFHYYDKDFNNEADTPDNFQSRRPNTSFCFLDIRSPGLGDTAMYLCATSRQPAPGTDYPFFGPGTRLTVL.

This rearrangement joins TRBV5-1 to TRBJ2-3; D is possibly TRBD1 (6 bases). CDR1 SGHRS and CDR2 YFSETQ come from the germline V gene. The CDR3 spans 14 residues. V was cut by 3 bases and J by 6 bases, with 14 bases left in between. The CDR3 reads CASSSRQVGDTQYF. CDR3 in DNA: TGCGCCAGCAGCTCCCGACAGGTTGGGGATACGCAGTATTTT.